The rows below give T cell receptor beta chains drawn from one sample of a study of blood T cells in healthy people across ages. TCRdb fed the 5' RACE reads into MiXCR, producing one record per CDR3 protein. This table has hundreds of thousands of distinct CDR3 sequences, about 55% appearing once. The sequenced sample was blood. These receptors were collected from a man at least 80 years old in good health. Each CDR3 is given with its conserved first and last residue. The order of the fields is J gene, D gene, V gene, clone size, CDR3 DNA, CDR3 protein. A D gene is named only where the DNA matches it firmly. Some rows mark clone size as missing; the rest say once, few, many or name a class of expanded clone.

>TRBJ2-7|-|TRBV6-4|once
TGTGCCAACCACTGCGGCCATCACTACGAGCAGTACTTC
CANHCGHHYEQYF
>TRBJ2-6|-|TRBV2|many
TGTGCCAGCAGTGAATTGGGCTCTGGGGCCAACGTCCTGACTTTC
CASSELGSGANVLTF
>TRBJ2-7|-|TRBV14|-
TGTGCCAGCAGCCAAGCCCTAGCTTCCTACGAGCAGTACTTC
CASSQALASYEQYF
>TRBJ2-3|TRBD2|TRBV5-6|-
TGTGCCAGCAGCCTAGCGGGAGGATCGGCTGATACGCAGTATTTT
CASSLAGGSADTQYF
>TRBJ2-7|TRBD1|TRBV6-1|-
TGTGCCAGCAGTGAGGGACAGGGTAGAAGCGAGCAGTACTTC
CASSEGQGRSEQYF
>TRBJ2-7|TRBD2|TRBV6-1|-
TGTGCCAGCAGTGAGCCCAGCGGGAGCTACGAGCAGTACTTC
CASSEPSGSYEQYF
>TRBJ2-7|TRBD1|TRBV7-3|-
TGTGCCAGCAGCTTCACCGGGACAGGGATGTACGAGCAGTACTTC
CASSFTGTGMYEQYF
>TRBJ2-7|-|TRBV6-5|-
TGTGCCAGCAGTTACTCGGGGGTGAGCTCCTACGAGCAGTACTTC
CASSYSGVSSYEQYF
>TRBJ1-6|-|TRBV6-6|-
TGTGCCAGCGGCCTGGGGGATTCACCCCTCCACTTT
CASGLGDSPLHF
>TRBJ1-2|TRBD1|TRBV28|-
TGTGCCAGCAGTTTCCTCGGTCGCGACAGGGGCTATGGCTACACCTTC
CASSFLGRDRGYGYTF
>TRBJ2-6|-|TRBV7-9|-
TGTGCCAGCAGCTTTACCGGCTCTGGGGCCAACGTCCTGACTTTC
CASSFTGSGANVLTF
>TRBJ2-5|-|TRBV7-2|-
TGTGCCAGCAGCTCCGGACTAAGCGAATTCAATGAGCAGTACTTC
CASSSGLSEFNEQYF